This T cell receptor (beta chain) came from a study of post-analysis software for immune sequencing data. This CDR3 is built from 15 residues. V lost 0 bases and J lost 4, with 15 bases in between. Germline V gives CDR1 DFQATT, CDR2 SNEGSKA (reference sequence). This clonotype appeared many times. Its antigen is as yet unknown. Study outcomes and limitations: Higher frequency in patients than in controls was seen for roughly five TRBV segments, with TRBV5-6, TRBV5-1 and TRBV20-1 among them.

Unique molecular identifiers were built into the TCR beta cDNA libraries. TCRdb re-derived calls from the PCR reads in MiXCR, one entry per CDR3 protein. The sample has approximately 730,000 distinct CDR3 sequences; 30% are singletons. The V gene is TRBV20-1, the J gene TRBJ2-5; perhaps TRBD2 as D (6 bases). The receptor's source is a girl aged 10-17 years with multiple sclerosis. The sequencing sample was made of blood. The CDR3 nucleotides are TGCAGTGCTAGAGATCCCAGGGCGCGGGGAGAGACCCAGTACTTC. It translates to CSARDPRARGETQYF.